What follows are 17 T cell receptor beta chains derived from one specimen sequenced in a study of blood T cell repertoires in COVID-19. Method: immunoSEQ multiplex PCR; TCRdb's copy keeps in-frame clones and lacks some. The sample lists fewer than 250,000 clones; roughly nine tenths were seen once. The specimen sequenced was peripheral blood. These receptors were collected from a woman aged 70 to 79 with acute or convalescent COVID-19.

This chain uses TRBV4-1 with TRBJ1-5; 9 nucleotides align to TRBD1. With 0 bases clipped from V and 8 bases from J, the junction kept 8 bases outside the gene matches. The CDR3 length is 16 residues. Germline CDR1 reads MGHRA; CDR2 reads YSYEKL. The CDR3 loop reads CASSQDQGQGWKPQHF. For the CDR3, the DNA is TGCGCCAGCAGCCAAGATCAGGGACAGGGTTGGAAGCCCCAGCATTTT.

This clone was counted only a few times. The CDR3 region is CASSLWQRNYNEQFF. Here the CDR3 DNA reads TGTGCCAGCAGTTTATGGCAGCGGAACTACAATGAGCAGTTCTTC. This chain joins TRBV27 and TRBJ2-1; D possibly corresponds to TRBD2 (5 bases). V lost 1 base and J lost 3, with 10 bases in between. This CDR3 region has 15 residues. CDR1 and CDR2 from the germline V gene are MNHEY and SMNVEV (reference sequence).

The rearrangement uses TRBV19 and TRBJ1-5, with D tentatively TRBD1 (5 bases). CDR3 size: 13 residues. CDR1 is LNHDA, CDR2 SQIVND, per germline (reference sequence). V shed 8 bases and J shed 3 bases, with 11 bases lying between them. CDR3: CASVWGANQPQHF. DNA for the CDR3: TGTGCCAGTGTTTGGGGCGCCAATCAGCCCCAGCATTTT. The full variable domain, rest sourced from reference TRBV19 and TRBJ1-5, is DGGITQSPKYLFRKEGQNVTLSCEQNLNHDAMYWYRQDPGQGLRLIYYSQIVNDFQKGDIAEGYSVSREKKESFPLTVTSAQKNPTAFYLCASVWGANQPQHFGDGTRLSIL.

The chain carries TRBV28 and TRBJ2-1; D possibly corresponds to TRBD1 (6 bases). CDR1 and CDR2 from the germline V gene are MDHEN and SYDVKM. V gave up 5 bases and J gave up 6 bases, with 14 bases separating them. This CDR3 is built from 14 residues. CDR3 bases: TGTGCCAGCAGTACCACCAGGGGCATCAATGAGCAGTTCTTC. It specifies CASSTTRGINEQFF. Variable domain in full (rest from reference TRBV28 and TRBJ2-1): DVKVTQSSRYLVKRTGEKVFLECVQDMDHENMFWYRQDPGLGLRLIYFSYDVKMKEKGDIPEGYSVSREKKERFSLILESASTNQTSMYLCASSTTRGINEQFFGPGTRLTVL.

V is TRBV5-6 and J is TRBJ2-5; possible D gene TRBD2, 5 bases. Germline V lookup: CDR1 SGHDT, CDR2 YYEEEE. The V end lost 0 bases, the J end lost 2 bases, and 8 bases lay between the germline ends. CDR3 length: 14 residues. The CDR3 nucleotides read TGTGCCAGCAGCTTGGGGCCGGGGCAAGAGACCCAGTACTTC. Translating gives CASSLGPGQETQYF.

This clone came up once. The chain joins TRBV15 to TRBJ1-6; a weak D match, TRBD1 (5 bases). The CDR3 has 14 amino acids. The germline V gene encodes CDR1 LNHNV and CDR2 YYDKDF (reference sequence). Trimming removed 2 bases from V and 9 bases from J, with 11 bases in between. The CDR3 sequence is CATSRRSGGSPLHF. The CDR3 nucleotides are TGTGCCACCAGCAGACGGTCCGGGGGTTCACCCCTCCACTTT.

This chain joins TRBV6-6 and TRBJ1-1; D is undetermined. This CDR3 has 12 residues. Germline values: CDR1 MNHNY, CDR2 SVGAGI (reference sequence). Trimming stripped 4 bases from V and 7 bases from J, with 10 bases between. DNA for the CDR3: TGTGCCAGCAGTTCCCCAGGACTTGAAGCTTTCTTT. Its translation: CASSSPGLEAFF.

V is TRBV2 and J is TRBJ1-4, with D possibly TRBD1 on 6 matching bases. Germline CDR1 and CDR2: SNHLY and FYNNEI. Trimming removed 4 bases from V and 3 bases from J, with 12 bases in between. The CDR3 is made up of 15 amino acids. Here the CDR3 DNA reads TGTGCCAGCAGTGTCCAACAGGGTCCTAATGAAAAACTGTTTTTT. It translates to CASSVQQGPNEKLFF.

The chain joins TRBV11-3 to TRBJ1-4; D call uncertain. CDR1 and CDR2 from the germline V gene are SGHNT and YENEEA. CDR3 length: 14 amino acids. The germline V and J ends were trimmed by 5 bases and 4 bases, with 11 bases remaining between them. The CDR3 DNA sequence: TGTGCCAGCAGCGGACGGGAATTTAATGAAAAACTGTTTTTT. It encodes CASSGREFNEKLFF.

The V and J genes are TRBV7-9 and TRBJ1-1; D is perhaps TRBD1 (6 bases). The CDR3 has 13 residues. Trimming removed 1 base at V and 7 bases at J, with 10 bases between. Germline lookup yields CDR1 SEHNR and CDR2 FQNEAQ (reference sequence). The CDR3 region is CASSLGDTVEAFF. The CDR3 DNA is TGTGCCAGCAGCTTAGGGGACACCGTTGAAGCTTTCTTT.

This clone was counted a single time. The chain recombines TRBV5-4 with TRBJ1-2; TRBD1 agrees at 8 bases. The V and J ends lost 4 bases and 2 bases, in that order; junction bases with no gene match: 7. CDR3 length: 15 amino acids. Germline lookup yields CDR1 SGHNT and CDR2 YYREEE (reference sequence). The CDR3 DNA follows: TGTGCCAGCAGCCCCCGCGGACAGGGCAACTATGGCTACACCTTC. This translates into CASSPRGQGNYGYTF.

The chain joins TRBV12-3 or TRBV12-4 to TRBJ1-5; no clear D. This CDR3 has 13 residues. V lost 3 bases to trimming and J lost 4 bases, with 7 bases between them. CDR3 loop: CASSLRDNQPQHF. CDR3 bases: TGTGCCAGCAGTTTGAGGGATAATCAGCCCCAGCATTTT.

This chain uses TRBV3-1 (or the pseudogene TRBV3-2) with TRBJ1-1; weak D call: TRBD1 (6 bases). There are 14 residues in the CDR3. The ends were cut back, 4 bases at V and 6 bases at J, with 15 bases in the middle. The germline gives CDR1 LGHDT, CDR2 YNNKEL (reference sequence). CDR3 residues: CASSPVVGASEAFF. The CDR3 DNA reads as TGTGCCAGCAGCCCTGTGGTGGGGGCTTCTGAAGCTTTCTTT.

The rearrangement joins TRBV28 to TRBJ2-1, with TRBD2 identical over 11 bases. CDR1 is MDHEN, CDR2 SYDVKM, per germline. The CDR3 covers 16 residues. After removal of 5 bases from V and 6 bases from J, the junction contained 9 bases not matched to a gene. The CDR3 here is CASSRLLAGGRNEQFF. The CDR3 DNA reads as TGTGCCAGCAGTCGGCTGTTAGCGGGAGGGCGCAATGAGCAGTTCTTC.

The V and J genes are TRBV5-1 and TRBJ2-7; the D is unclear. The CDR3 extends over 14 amino acids. Germline loops: CDR1 SGHRS, CDR2 YFSETQ. V was pared by 0 bases and J by 2 bases, with 9 bases between. The CDR3 sequence: CASSLEREPYEQYF. The CDR3 nucleotides read TGCGCCAGCAGCTTGGAAAGAGAACCCTACGAGCAGTACTTC.

V is TRBV24-1 and J is TRBJ2-2, with D possibly matching TRBD2 (6 bases). V was clipped by 3 bases and J by 7 bases, with 11 bases between them. CDR3 length: 14 amino acids. Germline V gene data show CDR1 as KGHDR and CDR2 as SFDVKD. In DNA form, the CDR3 reads TGTGCCACCAGTGATCCAGGAGGGATCGGGGAGCTGTTTTTT. Protein: CATSDPGGIGELFF.

V is TRBV5-1 and J is TRBJ1-2; tentative D call: TRBD1 (5 bases). The V gene lost 2 bases and the J gene lost 6 bases, with 11 bases spanning the gap. CDR1 and CDR2 from the germline V gene are SGHRS and YFSETQ. This CDR3 comprises 13 residues. The CDR3 protein is CASSFAGYDGYTF. The CDR3 nucleotides are TGCGCCAGCAGCTTTGCAGGGTACGATGGCTACACCTTC.